The following is a TCR beta chain sequence with its context. What it binds is not known. Those who donated, Caucasian adults without exception, all lived in Nashville, Tennessee. The source of the sample is a study of shared clonotypes between healthy human individuals. The J segment lost 8 bases and the V segment lost 0 bases, leaving 6 bases of the junction unmatched. Germline V lookup: CDR1 MGHRA, CDR2 YSYEKL. This CDR3 has 15 amino acids. Whole-study findings and limits: Shared clonotypes: approximately 4.5% naive CD4, about 3.3% naive CD8, 2.3% memory CD4, more than 0.3% memory CD8. The donor pool, a small one, limited the genetic and exposure-history diversity represented. Rarefaction exposed incomplete sorted-subset sequencing despite large depth.

Repertoires were generated with immunoSEQ multiplex PCR, while TCRdb's copy carries only in-frame clones and drops some. This sample yields 200,000 to 250,000 clones, of which under 80% are seen a single time; around 10% belongs to the top ten. This receptor was obtained from a man aged 25-45 years in good health. The rearrangement uses TRBV4-1 and TRBJ1-2; 10 nucleotides match TRBD1. The sequenced sample was memory CD4+ T cells sorted from blood. Regarding subset: CD45RA-negative fraction. The chain's CDR3 is CASSQDGTGELGYTF. CDR3 in DNA: TGCGCCAGCAGCCAAGACGGGACAGGGGAGCTGGGCTACACCTTC.